The rows below give T cell receptor beta chains drawn from one sample of a study of identical twins. TCRdb re-analysed the 5' RACE reads in MiXCR, keeping a single row per CDR3 protein. The sample gives fewer than 900,000 distinct CDR3 sequences, 15% to 20% of which show up once; roughly 14% is in the top ten. The same specimen was also included in a second study, on T cells expressing NK-cell markers.

Sequencing was carried out using PBMCs. The source is a woman aged 18-29 years in good health. CDR3s include the opening cysteine and the closing phenylalanine or tryptophan. D genes are given only for firm matches. Rows give clone size only sometimes, using once, few, many, or a class for an expanded clone.

J,V,D,size,DNA,CDR3
TRBJ1-4,TRBV5-4,TRBD1,.,TGTGCCAGCAGCTTCTGGCCCGGGACAGGGATAAGAGCTAATGAAAAACTGTTTTTT,CASSFWPGTGIRANEKLFF
TRBJ2-3,TRBV12-3/TRBV12-4,.,many,TGTGCCAGCAGTTTAGCGCAAGGAGATACGCAGTATTTT,CASSLAQGDTQYF
TRBJ1-1,TRBV20-1,.,few,TGCAGTGCCGCCGACGGAGACACTGAAGCTTTCTTT,CSAADGDTEAFF
TRBJ2-1,TRBV5-1,TRBD1,.,TGCGCCAGCAGCTATACAGGGGGCTCCTACAATGAGCAGTTCTTC,CASSYTGGSYNEQFF
TRBJ2-1,TRBV7-9,.,many,TGTGCCAGCAGTCCGGGGACACCCGAGCAGTTCTTC,CASSPGTPEQFF
TRBJ2-1,TRBV6-5,.,.,TGTGCCAGCAGTTACGGCGTCTATCAGGGAAAAAATGAGCAGTTCTTC,CASSYGVYQGKNEQFF
TRBJ2-1,TRBV28,TRBD1,.,TGTGCCAGCCTACCACGGGACAGGGCGGACAATGAGCAGTTCTTC,CASLPRDRADNEQFF
TRBJ1-2,TRBV12-3/TRBV12-4,TRBD1,.,TGTGCCAGCAGTTTCGACAGGGGGCGGGGGTACTATGGCTACACCTTC,CASSFDRGRGYYGYTF
TRBJ2-5,TRBV6-2/TRBV6-3,TRBD2,.,TGTGCCAGCAGCTACATCCGACTAGCGGGGGGCCTAGAGACCCAGTACTTC,CASSYIRLAGGLETQYF
TRBJ2-7,TRBV27,.,.,TGTGCCAGCAGTGTAGAGGGTTTTACCGAGCAGTACTTC,CASSVEGFTEQYF
TRBJ2-3,TRBV3-1,.,.,TGTGCCAGCAGCCAGAACCTTCTCGGGGCGGCAGATACGCAGTATTTT,CASSQNLLGAADTQYF
TRBJ1-6,TRBV7-9,TRBD1,.,TGTGCCAGCAGCGAACAGGGGTCCTATAATTCACCCCTCCACTTT,CASSEQGSYNSPLHF
TRBJ2-3,TRBV5-1,TRBD2,.,TGCGCCAGCAGCTTACCCAGCGGGAGTGTCACAGATACGCAGTATTTT,CASSLPSGSVTDTQYF
TRBJ1-1,TRBV12-3/TRBV12-4,.,.,TGTGCCAGCAGTAGATGGGACGGGGAGAACACTGAAGCTTTCTTT,CASSRWDGENTEAFF
TRBJ2-1,TRBV5-4,.,few,TGTGCCAGCGGGGTTAGCTACCCCAATGAGCAGTTCTTC,CASGVSYPNEQFF
TRBJ2-7,TRBV7-8,TRBD1,few,TGTGCCATTGCCCGGGACAGAACCTACGAGCAGTACTTC,CAIARDRTYEQYF
TRBJ2-1,TRBV20-1,.,.,TGCAGTGCTAGAGATCCGATAGCGGATAACAATGAGCAGTTCTTC,CSARDPIADNNEQFF
TRBJ2-3,TRBV2,TRBD2,once,TGTGCCAGCAGTGAAGCGTTGGGGCTAGCGGGGGGAAATACGCAGTATTTT,CASSEALGLAGGNTQYF
TRBJ2-7,TRBV7-8,.,few,TGTGCCAGCAGCTTTCGGCTAGGTAGTATCGAGCAGTACTTC,CASSFRLGSIEQYF
TRBJ2-6,TRBV5-1,.,.,TGCGCCAGCAGCTATGGGGCCTCCAACTCTGGGGCCAACGTCCTGACTTTC,CASSYGASNSGANVLTF
TRBJ2-1,TRBV29-1,.,.,TGCAGCGTTGTTGGGGCGGGGTCTCCCACCTCTATTTCCTCCTACAATGAGCAGTTCTTC,CSVVGAGSPTSISSYNEQFF
TRBJ2-7,TRBV11-2,TRBD2,.,TGTGCCAGCAGCCATAGCGGGGTCCCCTACGAGCAGTACTTC,CASSHSGVPYEQYF
TRBJ2-7,TRBV6-2/TRBV6-3,.,.,TGTGCCAGCAGTTACTCGAAGAATGCTTTCCACGAGCAGTACTTC,CASSYSKNAFHEQYF
TRBJ2-7,TRBV6-2/TRBV6-3,.,.,TGTGCCAGCAGTTCCCTTCGGACCGACCCCTACGAGCAGTACTTC,CASSSLRTDPYEQYF
TRBJ2-7,TRBV12-3/TRBV12-4,TRBD1,.,TGTGCCAGCAGCGATGCCCCAGGGGGCTACGAGCAGTACTTC,CASSDAPGGYEQYF
TRBJ2-5,TRBV10-3,.,.,TGTGCCACCAGGGACAACCCAAGGGAGACCCAGTACTTC,CATRDNPRETQYF
TRBJ2-2,TRBV3-1,TRBD1,.,TGTGCCAGCAGCCAAGAACCGGGACAGGGGAACACCGGGGAGCTGTTTTTT,CASSQEPGQGNTGELFF
TRBJ1-1,TRBV12-3/TRBV12-4,TRBD1,.,TGTGCCAGCAGGCGAACAGGGGGAAGTAGTGAAGCTTTCTTT,CASRRTGGSSEAFF
TRBJ2-7,TRBV14,.,.,TGTGCCAGCAGCCAGACTAATTTAAGCCGTCGCGGTTCCTACGAGCAGTACTTC,CASSQTNLSRRGSYEQYF
TRBJ2-7,TRBV5-1,.,.,TGCGCCAGCAGCTGGGGTGGTCAGAACCACGAGCAGTACTTC,CASSWGGQNHEQYF
TRBJ2-3,TRBV7-2,.,.,TGTGCCAGCAGCTCCCGAGTCAGGTCGGGAGCCACAGATACGCAGTATTTT,CASSSRVRSGATDTQYF
TRBJ2-7,TRBV7-9,.,.,TGTGCCAGCAGCTTAGGACGGAACTCCTACGAGCAGTACTTC,CASSLGRNSYEQYF
TRBJ2-7,TRBV7-2,TRBD2,.,TGTGCCAGCACCCCGGGACTAGCGGGGGGCCCCTCCTACGAGCAGTACTTC,CASTPGLAGGPSYEQYF
TRBJ2-1,TRBV20-1,.,few,TGCAGTGCTACAAGAATTGGAAGAGGGGAGCAGTTCTTC,CSATRIGRGEQFF
TRBJ2-1,TRBV29-1,TRBD2,many,TGCAGCGTTGAAGATGGCGGGGGAGGCTCCTACAATGAGCAGTTCTTC,CSVEDGGGGSYNEQFF
TRBJ2-2,TRBV6-5,.,.,TGTGCCAGCAGTTGGTCCCAGGACACCGGGGAGCTGTTTTTT,CASSWSQDTGELFF
TRBJ2-1,TRBV11-2,TRBD2,.,TGTGCCAGCAGGCGTACCGGGACTAGCGGAAATGAGCAGTTCTTC,CASRRTGTSGNEQFF